Here is one T cell receptor beta chain with its context. What it recognizes is unknown. The V segment lost 5 bases and the J segment 7 bases; nucleotides outside the gene matches: 3. Germline loops: CDR1 ENHRY, CDR2 SYGVKD. The CDR3 consists of 15 residues. These data are taken from a study of CD8 T cells in ankylosing spondylitis. From the 5' RACE reads, TCRdb called clonotypes with MiXCR, one entry per CDR3 protein. The sample records more than 600,000 distinct CDR3 sequences, around 17% being singletons. Overall study results and limits: A TCR beta motif of about eight highly homologous variants appeared characteristic of ankylosing spondylitis blood.

The chain is built from TRBV10-3 and TRBJ2-1; TRBD2 matches at 15 bases. The sample consisted of blood, either unsorted or a sorted T cell fraction (not recorded which). The receptor comes from a male donor with ankylosing spondylitis. Here the CDR3 DNA reads TGTGCCATCAGTACCGGGACTAGCGGGGGGAATGAGCAGTTCTTC. This translates into CAISTGTSGGNEQFF.